The text below deals with one T cell receptor beta chain. The data belong to a study of blood T cell repertoires in COVID-19. V was clipped by 4 bases and J by 3 bases, with 15 bases between them. This CDR3 is built from 15 residues. Germline V gives CDR1 SGHDN, CDR2 FVKESK. This table comes from immunoSEQ multiplex PCR, and its TCRdb copy is limited to in-frame clones, with some not included. The sample includes roughly 150,000 clones, roughly nine tenths seen only once; the top ten take about 2.5%. V usage is TRBV14 and J usage is TRBJ1-1; D gene ambiguous. The sequence was obtained from a woman between 65 and 79 years old with acute or convalescent COVID-19. The specimen was peripheral blood. The CDR3 sequence is CASSPVRQRDTEAFF. The DNA of the CDR3 is TGTGCCAGCAGCCCCGTTCGGCAGAGGGACACTGAAGCTTTCTTT.